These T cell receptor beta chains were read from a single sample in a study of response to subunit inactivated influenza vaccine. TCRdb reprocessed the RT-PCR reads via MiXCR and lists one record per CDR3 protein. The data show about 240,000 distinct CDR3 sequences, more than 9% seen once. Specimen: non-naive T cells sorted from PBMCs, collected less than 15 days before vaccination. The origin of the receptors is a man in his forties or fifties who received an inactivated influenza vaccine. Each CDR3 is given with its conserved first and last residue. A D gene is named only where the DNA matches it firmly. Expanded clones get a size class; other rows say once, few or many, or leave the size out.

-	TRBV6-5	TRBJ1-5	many	TGTGCCAGCAGTTACTCGGAGGGGGGGAGCAATCAGCCCCAGCATTTT	CASSYSEGGSNQPQHF
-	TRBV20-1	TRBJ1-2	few	TGCAGTGCTAGAGATGGAACAAACTATGGCTACACCTTC	CSARDGTNYGYTF
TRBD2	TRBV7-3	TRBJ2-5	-	TGTGCCAGCAGCAGAACACCTAGCGGTCACCAAGAGACCCAGTACTTC	CASSRTPSGHQETQYF
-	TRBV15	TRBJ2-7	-	TGTGCCACCAGCAGAGAGCCTGGTTGGGAGCAGTACTTC	CATSREPGWEQYF
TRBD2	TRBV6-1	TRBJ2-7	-	TGTGCCAGCAGCCGACTAGCGGGGGGGCCCTACGAGCAGTACTTC	CASSRLAGGPYEQYF
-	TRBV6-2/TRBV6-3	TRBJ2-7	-	TGTGCCAGCAGCAACGGGGACTACGAGCAGTACTTC	CASSNGDYEQYF
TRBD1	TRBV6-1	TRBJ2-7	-	TGTGCCAGCAGTGTTTCAGGGGGATACGAGCAGTACTTC	CASSVSGGYEQYF
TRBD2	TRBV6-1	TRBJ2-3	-	TGTGCCAGCAGTGACAGTGCCCCGGGACTAGCGGGAGTTGCGCAGTATTTT	CASSDSAPGLAGVAQYF
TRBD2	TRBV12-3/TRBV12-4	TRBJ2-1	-	TGTGCCAGCAGGAGGACTAGTACCAATGAGCAGTTCTTC	CASRRTSTNEQFF
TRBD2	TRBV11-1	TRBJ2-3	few	TGTGCCAGCAGCTTAGGCACTAGCGGGAGGGCCCTCGGAGATACGCAGTATTTT	CASSLGTSGRALGDTQYF
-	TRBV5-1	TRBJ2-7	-	TGCGCCAGCAGCATCAGGGGACAAACCTACGAGCAGTACTTC	CASSIRGQTYEQYF
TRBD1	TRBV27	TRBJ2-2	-	TGTGCCAGCGCCGGGACAGGAAAGACCGGGGAGCTGTTTTTT	CASAGTGKTGELFF
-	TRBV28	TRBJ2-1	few	TGTGCCAGCAGTTTGGAGGCGTGGGAAACCCAGCAGTTCTTC	CASSLEAWETQQFF
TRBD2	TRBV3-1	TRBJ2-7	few	TGTGCCAGCAGCCAAGATGGGCTAGCGGGACACTACGAGCAGTACTTC	CASSQDGLAGHYEQYF
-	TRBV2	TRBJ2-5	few	TGTGCCAGCAGTGAATTACAGGGAGAGTACTTC	CASSELQGEYF
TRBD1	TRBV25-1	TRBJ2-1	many	TGTGCCAGCAGCCAAGGTGGTACAGGGGCCTACAATGAGCAGTTCTTC	CASSQGGTGAYNEQFF
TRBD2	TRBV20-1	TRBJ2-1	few	TGCAGTGCTCAGCCCACTAGCGGGAGCTCCTACAATGAGCAGTTCTTC	CSAQPTSGSSYNEQFF
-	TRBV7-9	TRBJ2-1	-	TGTGCCAGCCACGGACAGCTATACAATGAGCAGTTCTTC	CASHGQLYNEQFF